This T cell receptor (beta chain) originates from a study of blood T cell repertoires in COVID-19. The data were produced by immunoSEQ multiplex PCR, yet TCRdb's version contains in-frame clones alone and is incomplete. Here the sample spans 300,000 to 400,000 clones, approximately 92% being singletons. With 1 base removed from V and 1 base from J, the gap between germline ends came to 10 bases. Germline CDR1 and CDR2: SGDLS and YYNGEE. The CDR3 totals 15 residues. The V gene is TRBV9, the J gene TRBJ2-3, with D possibly TRBD1 on 5 matching bases. This clonotype originated in a man between 18 and 29 years old who had recovered from COVID-19. What was sequenced was PBMCs or T cells enriched from blood (not recorded which). The CDR3 region is CASSVFQGGTDTQYF. The CDR3 nucleotides read TGTGCCAGCAGCGTATTTCAGGGTGGCACAGATACGCAGTATTTT.